The 30 T cell receptor beta chains below all came from one sample that was sequenced in a study of T cell responses to AZD1222 COVID-19 vaccine. Data came from immunoSEQ multiplex PCR; TCRdb stores just in-frame clones and leaves some out. The data show approximately 110,000 clones, approximately 85% seen once. Sequencing was performed on peripheral blood, taken on day 0 of AZD1222 vaccination. All receptors come from an adult in good health.

V gene TRBV7-9 combines with J gene TRBJ2-7; D gene unclear. The CDR3 totals 14 residues. With 0 bases removed from V and 2 bases from J, the gap between germline ends came to 8 bases. Germline assignment: CDR1 SEHNR and CDR2 FQNEAQ (reference sequence). The CDR3: CASSLAVPPYEQYF. The CDR3, as DNA: TGTGCCAGCAGCTTAGCCGTCCCCCCCTACGAGCAGTACTTC.

DNA for the CDR3: TGTGCCAGCAGCCCCCGGGACCACCCCCAGTTCTTC. Amino acids: CASSPRDHPQFF. The gene calls are TRBV11-3 and TRBJ2-1; D tentatively fits TRBD1 or TRBD2 (5 bases each). The germline V gene encodes CDR1 SGHNT and CDR2 YENEEA. There are 12 residues in the CDR3. The ends were cut back, 5 bases at V and 13 bases at J, with 15 bases in the middle.

The table lists this clone with a count of one. The chain uses TRBV7-2 and TRBJ1-6, with D uncertain. The CDR3 is 15 amino acids. The V end was cut by 1 base, the J end by 7 bases, with 11 bases between. Germline V gene data show CDR1 as SGHTA and CDR2 as FQGNSA. The CDR3 DNA is TGTGCCAGCAGCTTAGATGGGAGGGTCAATTCACCCCTCCACTTT. Translated, it gives CASSLDGRVNSPLHF.

This clone appeared once. The J gene is TRBJ2-6, the V gene TRBV20-1; D is ambiguous. CDR3 size: 12 residues. Germline CDR1 and CDR2: DFQATT and SNEGSKA (reference sequence). Trimming took 3 bases from V and 4 from J, leaving 4 bases between them. CDR3 loop: CSASQGANVLTF. The CDR3 DNA is TGCAGTGCTAGTCAGGGGGCCAACGTCCTGACTTTC.

The chain joins TRBV4-3 to TRBJ1-2; D not certain. The CDR3 is made up of 16 amino acids. The V gene lost 0 bases and the J gene lost 4 bases, with 15 bases spanning the gap. Germline CDR1 reads LGHNA; CDR2 reads YSLEER. The CDR3 nucleotides read TGCGCCAGCAGCCAAGATATCCGAGATTCCTTCTATGGCTACACCTTC. Amino acids: CASSQDIRDSFYGYTF.

The gene calls are TRBV2 and TRBJ1-2; D is possibly TRBD1 (6 bases). CDR3 length: 11 residues. Germline V gene data show CDR1 as SNHLY and CDR2 as FYNNEI. Trimming left V 7 bases short and J 6 bases short, with 9 bases between. CDR3 region: CASTRQDGYTF. Here the CDR3 DNA reads TGTGCCAGCACGAGACAGGATGGCTACACCTTC. The full variable domain, completed using reference TRBV2 and TRBJ1-2, is EPEVTQTPSHQVTQMGQEVILRCVPISNHLYFYWYRQILGQKVEFLVSFYNNEISEKSEIFDDQFSVERPDGSNFTLKIRSTKLEDSAMYFCASTRQDGYTFGSGTRLTVV.

This chain uses TRBV25-1 with TRBJ2-7; D possibly corresponds to TRBD2 (5 bases). CDR1 is MGHDK and CDR2 is SYGVNS in the germline V gene. V lost 6 bases to trimming and J lost 3 bases, with 9 bases between them. The CDR3 has 12 residues. Here the CDR3 DNA reads TGTGCCAGCAGCGCGGGCGGCTACGAGCAGTACTTC. Protein: CASSAGGYEQYF.

This clone was observed once. The CDR3 bases are TGTGCCAGCAGCCCGGACAGGGACACCGGGGAGCTGTTTTTT. Protein: CASSPDRDTGELFF. The rearrangement links TRBV7-9 to TRBJ2-2; 8 nucleotides agree with TRBD1. V shed 5 bases, J shed 3 bases, and the junction held 2 bases outside the gene matches. This CDR3 region has 14 residues. Per the germline V gene, CDR1 is SEHNR and CDR2 is FQNEAQ (reference sequence).

This clone has just a few counts. This sequence joins TRBV7-9 and TRBJ1-1; D gene unclear. The length of the CDR3 is 15 residues. Trimming pared 5 bases from V and 5 bases from J, leaving 18 bases between. Per germline, CDR1 SEHNR and CDR2 FQNEAQ (reference sequence). The CDR3 loop reads CASSPPPRLGTEAFF. The CDR3 nucleotides are TGTGCCAGCAGCCCCCCCCCACGGTTGGGAACTGAAGCTTTCTTT.

The chain is built from TRBV27 and TRBJ1-5; weak D call: TRBD1 (6 bases). This CDR3 is 13 amino acids long. Germline assignment: CDR1 MNHEY and CDR2 SMNVEV (reference sequence). Trimming took 6 bases from V and 6 from J, leaving 12 bases between them. CDR3 in DNA: TGTGCCAGCAGACAGGGATTCACTCAGCCCCAGCATTTT. Its protein product is CASRQGFTQPQHF.

This rearrangement joins TRBV5-1 to TRBJ1-2, with D unresolved. Germline loops: CDR1 SGHRS, CDR2 YFSETQ. The CDR3 is 15 amino acids. Trimming removed 0 bases at V and 0 bases at J, with 9 bases between. The CDR3 nucleotides are TGCGCCAGCAGCTTGGCCGGGTCAGCTAACTATGGCTACACCTTC. Amino acid sequence: CASSLAGSANYGYTF.

This clone showed up just once. The rearrangement links TRBV18 to TRBJ1-3; possible D gene TRBD1, 5 bases. CDR1 is KGHSH, CDR2 LQKENI, per germline. Trimming stripped 1 base from V and 4 bases from J, with 14 bases between. This CDR3 spans 16 amino acids. CDR3 amino acids: CASSPLGGRDGNTIYF. In DNA form, the CDR3 reads TGTGCCAGCTCACCACTTGGTGGCAGGGACGGAAACACCATATATTTT.

This sequence joins TRBV28 and TRBJ1-4; 7 positions match TRBD1. The CDR3 covers 15 residues. The J segment lost 8 bases and the V segment lost 8 bases, leaving 14 bases of the junction unmatched. Germline V gene data show CDR1 as MDHEN and CDR2 as SYDVKM. The CDR3 sequence: CASLTQGGRTEKLFF. As DNA, the CDR3 is TGTGCCAGCCTAACCCAGGGGGGTAGGACCGAAAAACTGTTTTTT.

This clone was detected a few times. This CDR3 is CAWSSHRGVSEKLFF. The DNA of the CDR3 is TGTGCCTGGAGTTCACACAGGGGGGTCAGTGAAAAACTGTTTTTT. The chain has TRBV30 and TRBJ1-4; 8 positions agree with TRBD1. The germline V gene has CDR1 GTSNPN and CDR2 SVGIG (reference sequence). CDR3 size: 15 residues. The trim removed 2 bases at V and 7 bases at J, leaving 9 bases unmatched.

V is TRBV28 and J is TRBJ1-4, with a weak D call TRBD1 (5 bases). The V gene lost 10 bases and the J gene lost 4 bases, with 10 bases spanning the gap. Germline V gives CDR1 MDHEN, CDR2 SYDVKM. The CDR3 loop spans 12 amino acids. CDR3 sequence: CAIQGSNEKLFF. Here the CDR3 DNA reads TGTGCCATCCAGGGTAGTAATGAAAAACTGTTTTTT.

This clone appeared a single time. The chain carries TRBV7-2 and TRBJ2-2; TRBD1 matches 11 bases. Per the germline V gene, CDR1 is SGHTA and CDR2 is FQGNSA. Trimming removed 5 bases from V and 5 bases from J; junction bases left unmatched: 7. This CDR3 comprises 16 residues. CDR3 sequence: CASSPPGQGVTGELFF. Here the CDR3 DNA reads TGTGCCAGCAGCCCCCCGGGACAGGGGGTTACCGGGGAGCTGTTTTTT.

This clone was picked up a small number of times. The chain combines TRBV21-1 with TRBJ2-2; the table gives TRBD1 as D, unverified against the DNA. TRBV21-1 is a documented pseudogene. The CDR3 covers 14 residues. The CDR3 DNA reads TGTGCCAGCAGCAAAGGTGGCTGGTTCGGGGAGCTGTTTTTT. Its translation: CASSKGGWFGELFF.

The chain combines TRBV28 with TRBJ2-7; 9 nucleotides line up with TRBD1. Germline values: CDR1 MDHEN, CDR2 SYDVKM. V dropped 6 bases and J dropped 3; count of bases not matched to a gene: 3. The CDR3 loop spans 13 amino acids. The CDR3 DNA reads TGTGCCAGCAGAAACAGGGGGCTCTACGAGCAGTACTTC. Its protein is CASRNRGLYEQYF.

The V and J genes are TRBV9 and TRBJ1-1; D is unclear. In germline, CDR1 is SGDLS, CDR2 YYNGEE. V was trimmed by 0 bases and J by 5 bases, leaving 8 bases between them. This CDR3 contains 13 residues. The CDR3 coding sequence is TGTGCCAGCAGCGTAGGCGCGGGGACTGAAGCTTTCTTT. It codes for CASSVGAGTEAFF.

The gene calls are TRBV4-1 and TRBJ2-7, with a tentative D call TRBD1 (5 bases). Per germline, CDR1 MGHRA and CDR2 YSYEKL. The CDR3 contains 14 residues. Trimming took off 4 bases at V and 5 bases at J, with 15 bases between the two ends. CDR3 loop: CASSPVPGNHEQYF. The CDR3 nucleotides are TGCGCCAGCAGCCCCGTCCCAGGGAACCACGAGCAGTACTTC.

The chain carries TRBV3-1 (or the pseudogene TRBV3-2) and TRBJ1-3; maybe TRBD1 (5 bases). The germline CDR1 and CDR2 sequences are LGHDT and YNNKEL (reference sequence). Trimming left V 3 bases short and J 0 bases short, with 15 bases between. The CDR3 extends over 17 amino acids. CDR3 in DNA: TGTGCCAGCAGCCACCCGGGTGGGGCCCTCTCTGGAAACACCATATATTTT. Amino acids: CASSHPGGALSGNTIYF.

In nucleotides, the CDR3 is TGTGCCAGCAGCCCCCGGGGCACTAATGAAAAACTGTTTTTT. It yields the protein CASSPRGTNEKLFF. The V call is TRBV5-5, the J call TRBJ1-4; perhaps TRBD1 as D (5 bases). This CDR3 is built from 14 residues. Trimming shortened V by 4 bases and J by 2 bases, and 9 bases separated the two germline ends. Looked up from germline, CDR1 is SGHKS and CDR2 is YYEKEE (reference sequence).

V is TRBV30 and J is TRBJ1-3; D is possibly TRBD1 (5 bases). The CDR3 spans 13 residues. Germline lookup yields CDR1 GTSNPN and CDR2 SVGIG (reference sequence). Deletions cut 4 bases from V and 4 bases from J, with 11 bases between. In DNA form, the CDR3 reads TGTGCCTGGACGGGGCAGGAGGGAAACACCATATATTTT. It codes for CAWTGQEGNTIYF. The entire variable domain, with the rest obtained from reference TRBV30 and TRBJ1-3, is as follows: SQTIHQWPATLVQPVGSPLSLECTVEGTSNPNLYWYRQAAGRGLQLLFYSVGIGQISSEVPQNLSASRPQDRQFILSSKKLLLSDSGFYLCAWTGQEGNTIYFGEGSWLTVV.

In regard to this clone: Mismatch with germline at one junction end may stem from a read error. The chain carries TRBV3-1 (or the pseudogene TRBV3-2) and TRBJ2-2; 7 bases are shared with TRBD1. This CDR3 is 14 amino acids long. Germline V gene data show CDR1 as LGHDT and CDR2 as YNNKEL (reference sequence). DNA for the CDR3: TGTGCCAGCAGCCACCGGGACAGCCTAGGGGGGCTGTTTTTT. Its protein product is CASSHRDSLGGLFF.

The rearrangement joins TRBV11-3 to TRBJ2-5; D might be TRBD1 (5 bases). The CDR3 length is 14 residues. V was cut by 5 bases and J by 0 bases, with 10 bases left in between. Germline V gene lookup returns CDR1 SGHNT and CDR2 YENEEA. The CDR3 loop reads CASSRYRNQETQYF. As DNA, the CDR3 is TGTGCCAGCAGCCGTTACAGGAACCAAGAGACCCAGTACTTC. Drawing the rest from reference TRBV11-3 and TRBJ2-5, the complete variable domain is EAGVVQSPRYKIIEKKQPVAFWCNPISGHNTLYWYLQNLGQGPELLIRYENEEAVDDSQLPKDRFSAERLKGVDSTLKIQPAELGDSAVYLCASSRYRNQETQYFGPGTRLLVL.

The CDR3, as DNA: TGTGCCAGCAGCTCGCAGGGGGACGTCGCTGAAGCTTTCTTT. It specifies CASSSQGDVAEAFF. The V gene is TRBV11-2, the J gene TRBJ1-1; 7 positions match TRBD1. The CDR3 runs to 14 residues. V gave up 4 bases and J gave up 6 bases; unmatched junction bases: 8. The germline CDR1 and CDR2 sequences are SGHAT and FQNNGV.

The gene calls are TRBV30 and TRBJ1-1, with 8 bases lining up with TRBD1. This CDR3 has 13 amino acids. The trim removed 0 bases at V and 7 bases at J, leaving 4 bases unmatched. The germline gives CDR1 GTSNPN, CDR2 SVGIG (reference sequence). Written as DNA, the CDR3 is TGTGCCTGGAGTGTACAGGGGGGGCTTGAAGCTTTCTTT. This gives the protein CAWSVQGGLEAFF.

The chain links TRBV12-3 or TRBV12-4 to TRBJ1-1; D remains ambiguous. V was pared by 7 bases and J by 8 bases, with 17 bases between. This CDR3 comprises 13 residues. DNA for the CDR3: TGTGCCAGCAATCGAGCGGGGTTTAAGGAAGCTTTCTTT. Translation: CASNRAGFKEAFF.

On this clone itself: This same CDR3 is encoded by further DNA sequences in the sample. V is TRBV3-1 (or the pseudogene TRBV3-2) and J is TRBJ1-2; D unclear. Trimming cost V 4 bases and J 4 bases, with 7 bases left between them. CDR1 is LGHDT and CDR2 is YNNKEL in the germline V gene (reference sequence). The CDR3 has 12 amino acids. The CDR3 reads CASSPSGYGYTF. CDR3 nucleotides: TGTGCCAGCAGCCCCTCGGGCTATGGCTACACCTTC.

The rearrangement joins TRBV16 to TRBJ1-5; D remains unclear. Germline V gives CDR1 KGHSY, CDR2 FQNENV. V lost 0 bases to trimming and J lost 6 bases, with 9 bases between them. The CDR3 runs 14 residues. The CDR3 is CASSQSKVSQPQHF. The CDR3 DNA sequence: TGTGCCAGCAGCCAATCGAAGGTTAGTCAGCCCCAGCATTTT.